This is a list of T cell receptor beta chains from one sample in a study of T cells in Graves' hyperthyroidism and ophthalmopathy. TCRdb reprocessed the multiplex PCR reads via MiXCR and lists one record per CDR3 protein. The data contain a few hundred thousand distinct CDR3 sequences, about 45% of them seen just once; the ten biggest clones take up approximately 8.2%. Sequenced sample: peripheral blood or thyroid tissue (not recorded which). Every receptor here comes from a woman in her late teens or twenties with Graves' hyperthyroidism. Both conserved end residues are part of each CDR3. D genes are given only for firm matches. Size is omitted from some rows. Given values are once, few, many or a class for expanded clones.

clone_size	v_call	j_call	d_call	cdr3_aa	cdr3_nt
few	TRBV7-3	TRBJ2-5	-	CASSLTGAGLQETQYF	TGTGCCAGCAGCTTAACTGGAGCTGGGCTGCAAGAGACCCAGTACTTC
-	TRBV24-1	TRBJ1-2	TRBD1	CATSDTGTAKGYTF	TGTGCCACCAGTGATACCGGGACAGCCAAGGGCTACACCTTC
-	TRBV25-1	TRBJ1-6	-	CASSELGNSPLHF	TGTGCCAGCAGTGAATTAGGGAATTCACCCCTCCACTTT
few	TRBV7-9	TRBJ2-7	TRBD1	CASSLLGQASYEQYF	TGTGCCAGCAGCCTACTGGGACAGGCCTCCTACGAGCAGTACTTC
-	TRBV29-1	TRBJ1-2	TRBD1	CSVTGTGVGYTF	TGCAGCGTCACAGGGACAGGGGTTGGCTACACCTTC
few	TRBV20-1	TRBJ2-7	TRBD2	CSAIVAGGSYEQYF	TGCAGTGCTATCGTAGCGGGAGGGTCCTACGAGCAGTACTTC
-	TRBV13	TRBJ2-5	-	CASSLGFQPQYF	TGTGCCAGCAGCTTAGGCTTTCAGCCCCAGTACTTC
few	TRBV25-1	TRBJ1-2	-	CASSFTRGVGYTF	TGTGCCAGCAGTTTTACCAGGGGAGTTGGCTACACCTTC
-	TRBV29-1	TRBJ1-6	-	CSDNSPLHF	TGCAGCGATAATTCACCCCTCCACTTT
-	TRBV19	TRBJ1-2	-	CASSIAGTATGYTF	TGTGCCAGTAGTATAGCTGGGACGGCGACCGGCTACACCTTC
-	TRBV29-1	TRBJ1-2	-	CSVKPLQDYGYTF	TGCAGCGTTAAGCCGTTACAGGACTATGGCTACACCTTC
few	TRBV7-2	TRBJ2-2	TRBD2	CASSRGLAGRTGELFF	TGTGCCAGCAGCCGGGGACTAGCGGGACGCACCGGGGAGCTGTTTTTT
once	TRBV9	TRBJ1-5	TRBD1	CASSPRPRQGSGFQPQHF	TGTGCCAGCTCACCACGACCTAGACAGGGATCGGGTTTTCAGCCCCAGCATTTT
-	TRBV20-1	TRBJ2-5	-	CSARDPRGSRETQYF	TGCAGTGCTAGAGATCCAAGGGGGAGTCGAGAGACCCAGTACTTC
-	TRBV7-8	TRBJ1-3	-	CASSPSGVTSSGNTIYF	TGTGCCAGCAGCCCTTCGGGAGTCACAAGCTCTGGAAACACCATATATTTT
few	TRBV7-9	TRBJ2-3	TRBD1	CASSQGADTQYF	TGTGCCAGCAGCCAGGGGGCAGATACGCAGTATTTT
-	TRBV7-4	TRBJ2-7	TRBD2	CASSQEALAGTYEQYF	TGTGCCAGCAGCCAAGAAGCACTAGCGGGGACCTACGAGCAGTACTTC
-	TRBV7-2	TRBJ2-5	TRBD1	CACSFRDRGRETQYF	TGTGCCTGCAGCTTCCGGGACAGGGGACGAGAGACCCAGTACTTC
many	TRBV5-1	TRBJ1-2	-	CASSLMGTGYTF	TGCGCCAGCAGCTTGATGGGAACAGGCTACACCTTC
-	TRBV2	TRBJ1-5	-	CASSGMGYQPQHF	TGTGCCAGCAGTGGGATGGGGTATCAGCCCCAGCATTTT
-	TRBV2	TRBJ1-5	TRBD1	CASSSGQGGTQPQHF	TGTGCCAGCAGCTCCGGACAGGGGGGGACCCAGCCCCAGCATTTT
-	TRBV7-9	TRBJ1-6	TRBD1	CASSHADRVNSPLHF	TGTGCCAGCAGCCATGCCGACAGGGTTAATTCACCCCTCCACTTT
-	TRBV19	TRBJ2-4	TRBD1	CASSAQGVIQYF	TGTGCCAGTAGTGCCCAGGGGGTCATTCAGTACTTC
-	TRBV7-2	TRBJ1-2	TRBD1	CASSGPSGTDGYTF	TGCGCCAGCAGCGGGCCTTCCGGGACAGATGGCTACACCTTC
-	TRBV29-1	TRBJ2-5	TRBD1	CSVELDRGRETQYF	TGCAGCGTTGAACTGGACAGGGGGCGAGAGACCCAGTACTTC
-	TRBV12-3/TRBV12-4	TRBJ1-2	-	CASSLGPLRSGYTF	TGTGCCAGCAGTTTGGGTCCCCTTCGATCTGGCTACACCTTC
few	TRBV2	TRBJ2-7	TRBD2	CASSLTAGGYEQYF	TGTGCCAGCAGCCTGACAGCGGGAGGCTACGAGCAGTACTTC
many	TRBV7-3	TRBJ2-7	TRBD1	CASSLGQGREQYF	TGTGCCAGCAGCTTGGGACAGGGCCGGGAGCAGTACTTC
-	TRBV24-1	TRBJ1-4	-	CATSDSGTQGEKLFF	TGTGCCACCAGTGATTCCGGGACCCAAGGGGAAAAACTGTTTTTT
-	TRBV27	TRBJ2-7	TRBD2	CASRKGLAGRPYEQYF	TGTGCCAGCAGGAAGGGACTAGCGGGAAGGCCTTACGAGCAGTACTTC
-	TRBV20-1	TRBJ2-7	-	CSARDQPGYEQYF	TGCAGTGCTAGAGACCAGCCAGGCTACGAGCAGTACTTC
once	TRBV7-2	TRBJ2-5	-	CASSLAPGNQPQYF	TGTGCCAGCAGCTTAGCCCCCGGCAATCAGCCCCAGTACTTC
many	TRBV29-1	TRBJ1-1	-	CSVTRGDTEAFF	TGCAGCGTAACGCGCGGGGACACTGAAGCTTTCTTT
-	TRBV20-1	TRBJ1-1	-	CSATSPGMNTEAFF	TGCAGTGCTACCTCGCCCGGGATGAACACTGAAGCTTTCTTT
few	TRBV12-3/TRBV12-4	TRBJ1-5	-	CASRGAGSNQPQHF	TGTGCCAGCCGGGGGGCAGGGAGCAATCAGCCCCAGCATTTT
-	TRBV20-1	TRBJ2-5	TRBD1	CSAREDRGNQPQYF	TGCAGTGCAAGAGAGGACAGGGGCAATCAGCCCCAGTACTTC
-	TRBV29-1	TRBJ2-7	TRBD1	CSARQGGLGEQYF	TGCAGCGCTAGACAGGGGGGGCTCGGGGAGCAGTACTTC
-	TRBV25-1	TRBJ1-4	-	CASSQGVGATNEKLFF	TGTGCCAGCAGCCAGGGAGTCGGCGCAACTAATGAAAAACTGTTTTTT
many	TRBV24-1	TRBJ2-7	-	CATSDPYSYEQYF	TGTGCCACCAGTGATCCTTACTCCTACGAGCAGTACTTC
many	TRBV7-9	TRBJ1-1	-	CASTPSRPEAFF	TGTGCCAGCACGCCTTCACGCCCTGAAGCTTTCTTT
-	TRBV12-3/TRBV12-4	TRBJ2-7	-	CASSLDEGLEQYF	TGTGCCAGCAGTTTAGACGAGGGGCTCGAGCAGTACTTC
few	TRBV7-6	TRBJ2-5	-	CASSLEAGRQETQYF	TGTGCCAGCAGCTTAGAAGCAGGGCGACAAGAGACCCAGTACTTC
-	TRBV15	TRBJ2-3	-	CATSTRDPGADTQYF	TGTGCCACCAGCACTCGAGACCCCGGAGCAGATACGCAGTATTTT
few	TRBV7-8	TRBJ1-5	-	CASSLPALPGNQPQHF	TGTGCCAGCAGTTTACCGGCCCTTCCAGGCAATCAGCCCCAGCATTTT
many	TRBV7-3	TRBJ2-7	TRBD2	CASSLTSGSTYEQYF	TGTGCCAGCAGCTTGACTAGCGGGTCTACCTACGAGCAGTACTTC
-	TRBV25-1	TRBJ1-2	-	CASSYSTLPGYYGYTF	TGTGCCAGCAGTTACTCCACCCTGCCAGGGTACTATGGCTACACCTTC
few	TRBV9	TRBJ1-2	-	CASSVAGKEDGYGYTF	TGTGCCAGCAGCGTAGCTGGTAAGGAAGACGGTTATGGCTACACCTTC
-	TRBV7-9	TRBJ2-5	TRBD1	CASSPIPTGGEETQYF	TGTGCCAGCAGCCCGATCCCGACAGGGGGCGAAGAGACCCAGTACTTC
few	TRBV12-3/TRBV12-4	TRBJ1-1	-	CASSLGPQGRTAFF	TGTGCCAGCAGTTTGGGCCCACAGGGTAGGACGGCTTTCTTT
-	TRBV24-1	TRBJ1-1	-	CATSGQEDTEAFF	TGTGCCACCAGTGGACAGGAGGACACTGAAGCTTTCTTT
many	TRBV15	TRBJ1-6	-	CATGLRDNNSPLHF	TGTGCCACTGGGCTCAGAGATAATAATTCACCCCTCCACTTT
-	TRBV10-3	TRBJ1-2	-	CAISEQTANVGYTF	TGTGCCATCAGTGAGCAGACAGCTAACGTTGGCTACACCTTC
-	TRBV20-1	TRBJ1-5	-	CSARVPEGRGNQPQHF	TGCAGTGCTAGAGTTCCCGAAGGGCGTGGCAATCAGCCCCAGCATTTT
once	TRBV6-5	TRBJ2-7	-	CAISYSIGSVYEQYF	TGTGCCATCAGTTACTCGATAGGGTCAGTTTACGAGCAGTACTTC
-	TRBV2	TRBJ1-5	TRBD1	CASNLGQGGQPQHF	TGTGCCAGCAACTTAGGACAGGGCGGGCAGCCCCAGCATTTT
many	TRBV2	TRBJ1-1	TRBD1	CASSPGQGRAFF	TGTGCCAGCAGCCCCGGACAGGGGAGGGCTTTCTTT
many	TRBV7-9	TRBJ2-5	-	CASSPGDQGSQYF	TGTGCCAGCAGCCCCGGGGACCAAGGATCCCAGTACTTC
few	TRBV24-1	TRBJ1-5	-	CATSETGASPQHF	TGTGCCACCAGTGAGACCGGGGCCTCACCCCAGCATTTT
-	TRBV7-3	TRBJ2-5	TRBD2	CASSSEPGTSGQETQYF	TGTGCCAGCAGCTCAGAACCCGGGACTAGCGGGCAAGAGACCCAGTACTTC
-	TRBV6-2/TRBV6-3	TRBJ2-7	TRBD1	CASSYTQGSYEQYF	TGTGCCAGCAGTTACACACAGGGGAGCTACGAGCAGTACTTC